This T cell receptor beta chain was sequenced for a study of blood T cell repertoires in COVID-19 (dated by TCRdb to the early 2020s). Looking at the study overall: Samples from collaborators originated in the United States, Italy and Spain and spanned both the acute and convalescent phases of COVID-19. Where HLA class I and class II types were available, the types were taken from metadata supplied by the sample provider, not from assay-based typing. The repertoires were made available in a free public database intended to serve as a resource for research on the immune response to SARS-CoV-2. Subjects who had been exposed to COVID-19, were actively infected with it, or had recovered from it provided the deeply sampled blood TCRbeta repertoires that made up the dataset. The material from the prospective study consisted of cDNA or gDNA derived from T cells, B-cell-depleted T cells, or PBMCs. Sample metadata almost always included a de-identified subject ID, COVID-19 status, age in years and sex. Samples were obtained from the ongoing ImmuneRACE study (first 160 participants) and from about 1,300 subjects provided by 6 global collaborators. Overall study outcomes, separate from this receptor: The amount of clinical and demographic metadata varied by source and participant and was provided uncurated.

TCRbeta CDR3 regions were amplified from genomic DNA by means of the immunoSEQ Assay, a bias-controlled multiplex PCR. Per the original workflow: The number of nucleated cells in each sample was estimated from the amplification of reference gene primers within the assay. Sequence reads were collapsed and filtered to measure the absolute abundance of every unique TCRbeta CDR3 rearrangement. For each sample, productive Simpson clonality was calculated as the square root of Simpson's diversity index over productive rearrangements. Drawn from immuneACCESS, this table holds only the in-frame rearrangements with V and J called that TCRdb kept. Clones are partly lost; checked studies trace under half to an unresolved V gene and leave the rest unexplained. D and trimming were read from the DNA, whereas the V and J calls and clone size are those reported in that table. The sample table holds some 110,000 clones, of which around 80% were seen once. The ten largest clones take up around 16% of the sample.

CDR1 SGHNT and CDR2 YENEEA are derived from the germline V gene. The junction shows trimming of 5 bases on V and 4 bases on J, plus 9 bases between the germline ends. The CDR3 numbers 13 residues from cysteine through phenylalanine. The kept DNA is CDR3 alone, 39 bases in frame from the first base. Each collaborating institution followed its own protocols to collect whole blood in K2EDTA tubes. For TCRbeta analysis, collaborators shipped samples as frozen whole blood, isolated PBMCs, or DNA extracted from either of those sample types. Of note for this clone: The clone's antigen remains unknown. No base quality information exists; no much larger clone differs at one position.

Sequencing input: peripheral blood. The chain joins TRBV11-3 to TRBJ2-1; tentative D gene TRBD1, with 5 bases matching. The receptor comes from a man aged 55 to 69 with active or convalescent COVID-19. CDR3 protein: CASSSYRYNEQFF. The bases are TGTGCCAGCAGCAGTTACAGGTACAATGAGCAGTTCTTC.